This TCR beta chain appears in the sequencing data of a study of CD8 T cells in Susac syndrome. CDR1 and CDR2 from the germline V gene are MNHEY and SVGAGI. This CDR3 is built from 14 residues. V was clipped by 9 bases and J by 4 bases, with 18 bases between them. RNA amounts of roughly 0.45 to 1 ug underwent reverse transcription with random hexamers. TCRdb re-analysed the immunoSEQ multiplex PCR reads in MiXCR, keeping a single row per CDR3 protein. The table records 90,000 to 150,000 distinct CDR3 sequences, around 90% of them present only once. The source material was CD4+ T cells from PBMCs. The receptor was derived from a human donor in good health. The rearrangement uses TRBV6-5 and TRBJ1-2, with a possible D match to TRBD1 (5 bases). The CDR3 here is CARNRTGLSYGYTF. The CDR3 nucleotides read TGTGCCAGAAATCGGACGGGACTGTCCTATGGCTACACCTTC.